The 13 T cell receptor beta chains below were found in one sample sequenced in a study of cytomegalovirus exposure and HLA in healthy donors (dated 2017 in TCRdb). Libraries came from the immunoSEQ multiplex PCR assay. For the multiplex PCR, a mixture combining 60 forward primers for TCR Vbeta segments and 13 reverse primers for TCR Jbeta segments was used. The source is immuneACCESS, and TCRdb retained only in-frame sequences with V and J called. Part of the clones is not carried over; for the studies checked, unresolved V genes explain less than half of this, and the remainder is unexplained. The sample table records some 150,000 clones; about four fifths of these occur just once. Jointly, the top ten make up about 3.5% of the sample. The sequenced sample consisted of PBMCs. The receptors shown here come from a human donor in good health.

The CDR3 here is CASLGGNEQFF. CDR3 sequence (DNA): TGTGCCAGCTTGGGGGGCAATGAGCAGTTCTTC. The chain has TRBV5-6 and TRBJ2-1; weak D call: TRBD2 (6 bases). With 7 bases removed from V and 6 bases from J, the gap between germline ends came to 8 bases. The CDR3 consists of 11 residues. Germline assignment: CDR1 SGHDT and CDR2 YYEEEE.

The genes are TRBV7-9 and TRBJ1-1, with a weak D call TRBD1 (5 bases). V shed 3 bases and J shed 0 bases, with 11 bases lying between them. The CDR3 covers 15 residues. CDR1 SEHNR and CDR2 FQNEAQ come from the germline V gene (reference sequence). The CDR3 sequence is CASSFLQAMNTEAFF. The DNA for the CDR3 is TGTGCCAGCAGCTTCCTACAGGCCATGAACACTGAAGCTTTCTTT.

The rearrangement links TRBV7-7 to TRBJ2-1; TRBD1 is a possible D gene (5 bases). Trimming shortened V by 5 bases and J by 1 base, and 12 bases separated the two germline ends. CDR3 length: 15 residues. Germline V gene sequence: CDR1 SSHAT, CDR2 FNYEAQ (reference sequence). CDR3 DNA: TGTGCCAGCAGCCTCGACAGTGCGTCCTACAATGAGCAGTTCTTC. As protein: CASSLDSASYNEQFF.

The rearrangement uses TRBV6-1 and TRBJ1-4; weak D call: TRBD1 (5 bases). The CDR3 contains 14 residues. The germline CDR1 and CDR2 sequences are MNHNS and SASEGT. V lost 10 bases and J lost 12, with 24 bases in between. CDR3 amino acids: CAIEIRDGGFQLFF. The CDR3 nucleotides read TGTGCCATCGAGATCCGGGACGGGGGGTTCCAACTGTTTTTT.

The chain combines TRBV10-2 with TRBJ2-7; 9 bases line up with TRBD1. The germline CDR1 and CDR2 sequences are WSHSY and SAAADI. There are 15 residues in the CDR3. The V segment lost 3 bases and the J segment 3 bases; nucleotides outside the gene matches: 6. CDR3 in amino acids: CASSDPGQGHYEQYF. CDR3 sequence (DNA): TGCGCCAGCAGTGACCCGGGACAGGGCCACTACGAGCAGTACTTC.

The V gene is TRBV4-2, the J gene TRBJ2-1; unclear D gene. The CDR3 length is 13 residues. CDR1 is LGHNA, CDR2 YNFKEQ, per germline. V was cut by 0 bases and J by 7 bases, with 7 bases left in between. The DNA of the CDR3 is TGTGCCAGCAGCCAAGATGCAGAAAATGAGCAGTTCTTC. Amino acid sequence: CASSQDAENEQFF.

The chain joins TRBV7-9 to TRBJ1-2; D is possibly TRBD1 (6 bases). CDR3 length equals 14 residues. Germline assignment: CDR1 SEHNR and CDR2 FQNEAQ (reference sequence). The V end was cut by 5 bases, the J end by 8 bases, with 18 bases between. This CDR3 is CASSVWQGNEGYTF. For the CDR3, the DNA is TGTGCCAGCAGCGTCTGGCAGGGGAACGAGGGCTACACCTTC. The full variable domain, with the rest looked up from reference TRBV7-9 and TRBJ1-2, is DTGVSQNPRHKITKRGQNVTFRCDPISEHNRLYWYRQTLGQGPEFLTYFQNEAQLEKSRLLSDRFSAERPKGSFSTLEIQRTEQGDSAMYLCASSVWQGNEGYTFGSGTRLTVV.

The CDR3 spells CSAQAWEAFF. CDR3 in DNA: TGCAGTGCCCAGGCCTGGGAAGCTTTCTTT. The chain couples TRBV20-1 to TRBJ1-1; no definite D call. Per germline, CDR1 DFQATT and CDR2 SNEGSKA (reference sequence). This CDR3 contains 10 residues. The V gene lost 6 bases and the J gene lost 8 bases, with 10 bases spanning the gap.

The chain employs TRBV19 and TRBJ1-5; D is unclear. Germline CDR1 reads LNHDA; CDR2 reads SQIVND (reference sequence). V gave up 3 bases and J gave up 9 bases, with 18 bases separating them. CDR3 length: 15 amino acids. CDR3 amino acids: CASSIKITTSVPQHF. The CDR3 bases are TGTGCCAGTAGTATTAAGATAACTACAAGTGTGCCCCAGCATTTT.

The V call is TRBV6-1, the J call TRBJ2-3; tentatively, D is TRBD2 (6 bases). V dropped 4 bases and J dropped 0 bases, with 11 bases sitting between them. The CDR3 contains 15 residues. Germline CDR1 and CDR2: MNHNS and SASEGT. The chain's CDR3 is CASSASVRSTDTQYF. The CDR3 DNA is TGTGCCAGCAGTGCTAGCGTACGAAGCACAGATACGCAGTATTTT.

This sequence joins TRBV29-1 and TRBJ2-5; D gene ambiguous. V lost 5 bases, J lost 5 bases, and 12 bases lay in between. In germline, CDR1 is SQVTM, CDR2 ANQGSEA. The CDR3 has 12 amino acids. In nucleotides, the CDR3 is TGCAGCGTTTGTGGTGTCGAGGAGACCCAGTACTTC. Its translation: CSVCGVEETQYF.

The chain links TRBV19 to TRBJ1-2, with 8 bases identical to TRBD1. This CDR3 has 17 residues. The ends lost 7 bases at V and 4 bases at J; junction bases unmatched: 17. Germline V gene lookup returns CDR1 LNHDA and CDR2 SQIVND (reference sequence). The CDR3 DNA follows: TGTGCCAGTAAGGATCTGAGGACAGGGCGTTTGGGCTATGGCTACACCTTC. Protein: CASKDLRTGRLGYGYTF.

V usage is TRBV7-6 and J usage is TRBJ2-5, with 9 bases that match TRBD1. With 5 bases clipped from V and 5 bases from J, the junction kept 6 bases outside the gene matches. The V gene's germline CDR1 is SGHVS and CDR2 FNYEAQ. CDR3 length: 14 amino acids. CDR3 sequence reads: CASSPTGGRETQYF. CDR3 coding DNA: TGTGCCAGCAGCCCCACAGGGGGCAGGGAGACCCAGTACTTC.